This T cell receptor (beta chain) originates from a study of vaccination effects on CD4 cells after COVID-19. Note on this clone: Its antigen is currently unknown. Other nucleotide sequences from this sample produce the same CDR3.

Some clones are missing from TCRdb's copy, which holds only in-frame ones; the method was immunoSEQ multiplex PCR. The sample has nearly 25,000 clones, almost 70% seen once; the top ten hold almost 8.5%. Prior to sequencing, the ViraFEST assay stimulated PBMC with viral peptide pools, which expanded the antigen-specific CD4+ T cells. Once cultured for approximately eleven days, the cells underwent separation to obtain CD4+ T cells. Every participant took two doses of the BNT162b2 or mRNA-1273 vaccine. Vaccinated participants had no history of SARS-CoV-2 infection and tested negative for nucleocapsid antibodies. Replacing half the medium with IL-2 medium was done on days 3 and 7. This TCR was sampled from a human donor who received a COVID-19 vaccine. This specimen consisted of CD4+ T cells from PBMCs cultured with SARS-CoV-2 spike peptides, obtained after COVID-19 vaccination.

This chain's CDR3 is CASRAILYSPLHF. The DNA for the CDR3 is TGTGCCAGCAGAGCCATCCTATATTCACCCCTCCACTTT. This chain uses TRBV12-3 or TRBV12-4 with TRBJ1-6; D gene ambiguous. V was shortened by 6 bases and J by 8 bases, with 11 bases between the two germline ends. The CDR3 sequence is 13 residues long.